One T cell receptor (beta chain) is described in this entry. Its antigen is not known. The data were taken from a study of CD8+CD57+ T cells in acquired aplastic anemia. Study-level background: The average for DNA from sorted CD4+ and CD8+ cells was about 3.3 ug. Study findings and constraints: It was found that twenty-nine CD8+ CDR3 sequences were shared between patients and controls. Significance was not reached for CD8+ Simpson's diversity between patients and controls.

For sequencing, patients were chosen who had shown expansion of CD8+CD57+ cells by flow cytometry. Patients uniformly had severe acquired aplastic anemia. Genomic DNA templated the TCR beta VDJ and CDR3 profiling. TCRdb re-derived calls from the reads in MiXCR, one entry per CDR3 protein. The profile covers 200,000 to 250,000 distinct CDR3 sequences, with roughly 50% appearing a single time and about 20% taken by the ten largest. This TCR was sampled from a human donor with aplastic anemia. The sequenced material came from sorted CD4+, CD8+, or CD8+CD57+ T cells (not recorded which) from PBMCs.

In DNA, the CDR3 is TGTGCCAGTAAGGGACAGGGGGCCAACTATGGCTACACCTTC. It codes for CASKGQGANYGYTF. This chain links TRBV19 with TRBJ1-2, with 12 bases identical to TRBD1. The CDR3 length is 14 residues. J gave up 2 bases and V 7 bases, and 2 bases lay outside the gene matches. Germline CDR1 LNHDA, CDR2 SQIVND (reference sequence).